Following are 5 T cell receptor beta chains from one sample sequenced in a study of blood T cell repertoires in COVID-19. The data were produced by immunoSEQ multiplex PCR, yet TCRdb's version contains in-frame clones alone and is incomplete. This table has about 270,000 clones, about nine tenths appearing once. The sequencing input was peripheral blood. These TCRs come from a man aged 50-60 years with acute or convalescent COVID-19.

CDR3 amino acids: CASTRLSGANVLTF. CDR3 bases: TGTGCCAGCACCCGCCTTAGTGGGGCCAACGTCCTGACTTTC. This chain joins TRBV6-5 and TRBJ2-6; D call uncertain. V lost 7 bases and J lost 3, with 10 bases in between. Germline loops: CDR1 MNHEY, CDR2 SVGAGI. The CDR3 extends over 14 amino acids.

This clone was seen more than once but under ten times. This chain links TRBV11-2 with TRBJ1-2; 7 nucleotides line up with TRBD1. The CDR3 runs 13 residues. J gave up 4 bases and V 4 bases, and 3 bases lay outside the gene matches. CDR1 SGHAT and CDR2 FQNNGV come from the germline V gene. The CDR3 loop reads CASSSGQSYGYTF. The CDR3 DNA is TGTGCCAGCAGCTCGGGACAGAGCTATGGCTACACCTTC. Full variable domain (remainder filled in from reference TRBV11-2 and TRBJ1-2): EAGVAQSPRYKIIEKRQSVAFWCNPISGHATLYWYQQILGQGPKLLIQFQNNGVVDDSQLPKDRFSAERLKGVDSTLKIQPAKLEDSAVYLCASSSGQSYGYTFGSGTRLTVV.

This chain links TRBV29-1 with TRBJ2-3, with 9 bases that match TRBD2. CDR1 SQVTM and CDR2 ANQGSEA come from the germline V gene. The CDR3 runs to 14 residues. V shed 2 bases and J 1 base; nucleotides not matched to a gene: 1. CDR3 amino acids: CSVERTSGTDTQYF. Here the CDR3 DNA reads TGCAGCGTTGAAAGGACTAGCGGCACAGATACGCAGTATTTT.

This clone has ten or more counts. J is TRBJ2-1 and V is TRBV11-3; a possible D gene is TRBD1 (5 bases). The CDR3 has 17 amino acids. Germline V gene data show CDR1 as SGHNT and CDR2 as YENEEA. With 4 bases removed from V and 1 base from J, the gap between germline ends came to 17 bases. The CDR3 loop reads CASSSEPGSGSYNEQFF. Written as DNA, the CDR3 is TGTGCCAGCAGCTCAGAACCAGGGTCTGGATCCTACAATGAGCAGTTCTTC.

The genes are TRBV6-5 and TRBJ1-2; tentatively, D is TRBD1 (5 bases). The CDR3 contains 14 residues. From germline, CDR1 is MNHEY and CDR2 SVGAGI. V lost 0 bases and J 5 bases, leaving 10 bases between the germline ends. DNA of the CDR3: TGTGCCAGCAGTTACTCAGGGGTGGAGTATGGCTACACCTTC. Its translation: CASSYSGVEYGYTF.